This T cell receptor beta chain is drawn from a study of CD8 T cells in ankylosing spondylitis. Study conclusions and caveats: The disease-linked clones had a CD8+ phenotype and low blood frequencies.

This clonotype was seen more than once but under ten times. Its antigen is currently unknown. TCRdb re-called the 5' RACE reads through MiXCR, storing one row per CDR3 protein. Here the sample spans nearly 350,000 distinct CDR3 sequences, approximately 15% being singletons. The CDR3 length is 15 residues. V lost 5 bases to trimming and J lost 7 bases, with 17 bases between them. Germline V gene data show CDR1 as KGHDR and CDR2 as SFDVKD. J is TRBJ2-1 and V is TRBV24-1, with D perhaps matching TRBD1 or TRBD2 (5 bases each). Sequencing used blood, either unsorted or a sorted T cell fraction (not recorded which). This TCR was recovered from a male donor with ankylosing spondylitis or in good health (not recorded which). CDR3 in DNA: TGTGCCACCAGTGGAGGGACGGCACGTTCGAATGAGCAGTTCTTC. It specifies CATSGGTARSNEQFF.